The present T cell receptor beta chain was sequenced within a study of T cell responses to AZD1222 COVID-19 vaccine. Points on this clone: No antigen is known for it.

Germline-derived CDR1 and CDR2 are MDHEN and SYDVKM. The CDR3 is 14 residues long. Trimming removed 3 bases from V and 1 base from J; junction bases left unmatched: 3. Some clones are missing from TCRdb's copy, which holds only in-frame ones; the method was immunoSEQ multiplex PCR. The repertoire holds some 99,000 clones, with roughly 88% as singletons. Notes on the study in general: Dominant CD4 TCR responses targeted spike regions 160-218 and 743-854. Baseline seropositivity characterized only a handful of AZD1222 recipients.

The sequencing used peripheral blood, collected on day 0 of MenACWY control vaccination. The sequence came from an adult in good health. The chain employs TRBV28 and TRBJ2-7, with 7 positions matching TRBD1. CDR3 protein: CASSFLTGSYEQYF. The CDR3 DNA sequence: TGTGCCAGCAGTTTCTTGACAGGGTCCTACGAGCAGTACTTC. Together with reference TRBV28 and TRBJ2-7, the CDR3 gives the full variable domain: DVKVTQSSRYLVKRTGEKVFLECVQDMDHENMFWYRQDPGLGLRLIYFSYDVKMKEKGDIPEGYSVSREKKERFSLILESASTNQTSMYLCASSFLTGSYEQYFGPGTRLTVT.